A single sample is the source of the 10 T cell receptor beta chains below, sequenced in a study of early T cells in non-severe SARS-CoV-2 infection. TCRdb analysed the 5' RACE reads with MiXCR anew, one entry per CDR3 protein. Of about 50,000 distinct CDR3 sequences in the sample, roughly 6% were seen once. Specimen: whole blood, collected at baseline. Receptors originate from an adult who was a healthcare worker with PCR-confirmed SARS-CoV-2 infection or an uninfected control (not recorded which).

The table lists this clonotype with many counts. The rearrangement joins TRBV20-1 to TRBJ1-6; D gene uncertain. This CDR3 is 13 amino acids long. V lost 6 bases and J 12 bases, leaving 18 bases between the germline ends. The germline V gene has CDR1 DFQATT and CDR2 SNEGSKA (reference sequence). CDR3 coding DNA: TGCAGTGCAGAAAGGGCCCTTGGGAGACCCCTCCACTTT. It is translated as CSAERALGRPLHF.

This clonotype has only a few counts. This chain uses TRBV6-5 with TRBJ2-3; 9 bases fit TRBD2. Germline V lookup: CDR1 MNHEY, CDR2 SVGAGI. Trimming at V came to 0 bases and at J to 7 bases, leaving 11 bases not matched to a gene. The CDR3 totals 17 residues. The CDR3 loop is CASSYSSAGRGGNTQYF. DNA for the CDR3: TGTGCCAGCAGTTACTCCTCCGCGGGGCGGGGGGGCAATACGCAGTATTTT.

V is TRBV12-3 or TRBV12-4 and J is TRBJ2-2; 13 nucleotides align to TRBD2. V lost 4 bases and J lost 6; bases outside the gene matches: 5. This CDR3 contains 16 residues. This CDR3 reads CASSSRLAGGPGELFF. For the CDR3, the DNA is TGTGCCAGCAGTTCCCGACTAGCGGGGGGACCCGGGGAGCTGTTTTTT.

This clonotype was observed many times. The chain links TRBV6-2 or TRBV6-3 to TRBJ1-1; unclear D gene. Between the trimmed V and J ends, which lost 2 bases and 5 bases, there was a span of 9 bases. CDR1 MNHEY and CDR2 SVGEGT come from the germline V gene. CDR3 length equals 13 residues. The CDR3 coding sequence is TGTGCCAGCAGTTACATTCGGGATACTGAAGCTTTCTTT. Encoded protein: CASSYIRDTEAFF.

In its sample, this clonotype was seen many times. The genes are TRBV11-3 and TRBJ2-5; 12 bases align to TRBD2. After removal of 2 bases from V and 1 base from J, the junction contained 8 bases not matched to a gene. The CDR3 sequence is 18 residues long. The V gene's germline CDR1 is SGHNT and CDR2 YENEEA. The CDR3 DNA follows: TGTGCCAGCAGCTTACTTGGACTAGCGGGGTGGGTCCAAGAGACCCAGTACTTC. Residues: CASSLLGLAGWVQETQYF.

The rearrangement links TRBV20-1 to TRBJ1-2; D is unresolved. CDR1 is DFQATT, CDR2 SNEGSKA, per germline (reference sequence). The V and J ends lost 1 base and 6 bases respectively, with 6 bases between them. The CDR3 consists of 11 residues. CDR3 DNA: TGCAGTGCTAGAGCAGAGGATGGCTACACCTTC. The encoded protein is CSARAEDGYTF.

In this sample, this clonotype turned up many times. CDR3: CASSQDLTNEKLFF. CDR3 in DNA: TGCGCCAGCAGCCAAGATTTAACTAATGAAAAACTGTTTTTT. The chain joins TRBV4-3 to TRBJ1-4; no clear D. The CDR3 runs to 14 residues. Between the trimmed V and J ends, which lost 0 bases and 1 base, there was a span of 3 bases. Germline V gene lookup returns CDR1 LGHNA and CDR2 YSLEER.

This clonotype came up many times. This chain joins TRBV12-3 or TRBV12-4 and TRBJ2-5, with TRBD2 matching 10 bases. J lost 1 base, V lost 5 bases, and 4 bases had no gene match. CDR3 length equals 15 residues. The CDR3 sequence is CASSPRTSGQETQYF. The CDR3 DNA sequence: TGTGCCAGCAGTCCCCGGACTAGCGGCCAAGAGACCCAGTACTTC.

This clonotype was detected many times. This CDR3 is CSVLTEETQYF. The CDR3 DNA reads TGCAGTGTTCTGACGGAAGAGACCCAGTACTTC. The chain has TRBV20-1 and TRBJ2-5; D is ambiguous. Trimming took 7 bases from V and 3 from J, leaving 9 bases between them. This CDR3 contains 11 residues. The germline V gene encodes CDR1 DFQATT and CDR2 SNEGSKA (reference sequence).

The sample holds many counts of this clonotype. The chain has TRBV10-3 and TRBJ1-5; D is perhaps TRBD1 (5 bases). The CDR3 covers 17 residues. The germline gives CDR1 ENHRY, CDR2 SYGVKD. Trimming took 7 bases from V and 7 from J, leaving 26 bases between them. The CDR3 region has the DNA TGTGCCATCACATTTGGGGGTGGTCGGCTCGACGGGCAGCCCCAGCATTTT. It encodes CAITFGGGRLDGQPQHF.